The sequence of this T cell receptor beta chain was determined in a study of CD8+ T cells in alopecia areata. Study details: Treated patients took oral tofacitinib at 5 to 10 mg twice daily.

Study observations and caveats: Sequencing of scalp samples also captures resident alphabeta T cells of normal skin.

Regarding treatment: oral pan-JAK inhibitor, 5-10 mg twice daily. Researchers took lesional scalp punch biopsies and peripheral blood from people who were alopecia areata patients. This CDR3 has 13 amino acids. Trimming stripped 0 bases from V and 5 bases from J, with 5 bases between. Per the germline V gene, CDR1 is SGHRS and CDR2 is YFSETQ. As regards this clone: Its antigen remains unknown.

Extracted from the samples, RNA was reverse transcribed into cDNA to serve as the sequencing template. The repertoire was sequenced with immunoSEQ multiplex PCR; TCRdb's copy has only in-frame clones and lacks some. The sample yields approximately 3,100 clones, approximately 80% seen once. This sequence joins TRBV5-1 and TRBJ2-2, with D possibly being TRBD1 (5 bases). This clonotype originated in a human donor with alopecia areata. The sample in question was skin, obtained at week 24, from a patient treated with tofacitinib. The CDR3 sequence is CASSLAGTGELFF. In DNA, the CDR3 is TGCGCCAGCAGCTTGGCAGGGACCGGGGAGCTGTTTTTT. The complete variable domain, with remaining parts taken from reference TRBV5-1 and TRBJ2-2, reads KAGVTQTPRYLIKTRGQQVTLSCSPISGHRSVSWYQQTPGQGLQFLFEYFSETQRNKGNFPGRFSGRQFSNSRSEMNVSTLELGDSALYLCASSLAGTGELFFGEGSRLTVL.